This paragraph covers one T cell receptor beta chain sequence. What antigen it recognizes has not been identified. Base quality data are lacking; no much larger clone is found one base away. This sample is drawn from a study of CD8 T cells in Susac syndrome (dated by TCRdb to between 2017 and 2020). About the study as a whole: Repertoire sequencing was used to test whether CD8+ T cell activation and differentiation in Susac syndrome was antigen driven. CD8+ T cell repertoire clonality was compared between 11 to 12 healthy donors, some 14 Susac syndrome patients and 15 multiple sclerosis patients. General study outcomes and caveats: The number of individuals in the TCR sequencing and HLA analysis was recognized as being relatively small.

From the germline V gene, CDR1 is SGHAT and CDR2 is FQNNGV. From the cysteine up to the phenylalanine, the CDR3 has a length of 22 residues. Just CDR3 DNA is preserved here, 66 bases in frame from base 1. Unmatched junction bases come to 21, with V trimmed by 0 bases and J by 7 bases. High-throughput TCR beta sequencing profiled peripheral blood CD8+ and CD4+ T cells from healthy donors, Susac syndrome patients and multiple sclerosis patients. The multiple sclerosis controls were treatment-naive patients who had stable or active relapsing-remitting disease and met the revised McDonald criteria. Bulk CD8+ and CD4+ T cells were purified by magnetic negative isolation, while CD8+ TEMRA cells were enriched using FACS. Blood was collected in EDTA tubes and processed within 24 hours, with PBMCs isolated through density gradient centrifugation. PBMCs destined for TCR sequencing were cryopreserved in liquid nitrogen and later thawed in a 37 °C water bath. Purity of sorted or isolated CD4+, CD8+ and CD8+ TEMRA cells was at least 90%.

RNA was extracted using the RNeasy kit, and roughly 0.45 to 1 microgram was reverse transcribed with random hexamers. The immunoSEQ multiplex PCR assay, covering 54 Vbeta and 13 Jbeta segments, was used to amplify TCR beta CDR3 regions. Bias from PCR amplification was corrected by using a synthetic template baseline for primer optimization and for computational correction. The authors' analysis ran thus. Reads were annotated to V, D and J genes per IMGT and analyzed with immunoSEQ Analyzer, keeping only productive sequences. Clonality was calculated as one minus the Shannon entropy normalized by log2 of the number of productive unique sequences. Public and private clones were assessed among the 100 most prevalent clones of each patient and control. Susac-specific clones were defined as absent from healthy and MS cohorts, around 970 published viral clones and other ImmuneACCESS disease sequences. TCRdb trimmed public reads at Q25 via fastp, called clones via MiXCR and kept in-frame beta chains. Each entry is one CDR3 protein sequence, shown with its most common DNA and genes. The V and J calls and clone size come from TCRdb's table, not from the authors' own analysis. Across this sample there are some 300,000 distinct CDR3 sequences, with 75% to 90% seen only once. The leading ten clones occupy approximately 0.18% of the sample.

This TCR derives from a human donor with multiple sclerosis. The source material was CD8+ T cells from PBMCs. The receptor chain draws on TRBV11-2 and TRBJ2-1, with 13 middle bases fitting TRBD2. The bases read TGTGCCAGCAGCTTAGATCTAACCGGACTAGCGGGAGCTCACCTAGGAGTGAATGAGCAGTTCTTC. Translation gives CASSLDLTGLAGAHLGVNEQFF. Extended through the reference TRBV11-2 and TRBJ2-1 proteins, this CDR3 yields the full variable domain: EAGVAQSPRYKIIEKRQSVAFWCNPISGHATLYWYQQILGQGPKLLIQFQNNGVVDDSQLPKDRFSAERLKGVDSTLKIQPAKLEDSAVYLCASSLDLTGLAGAHLGVNEQFFGPGTRLTVL.